Described below is a single TCR beta chain sequence and its context. Its antigen is unidentified. The data are from a study of cytomegalovirus exposure and HLA in healthy donors. Across the whole study: T cells numbering around 190 million yielded more than 100 million unique TCR beta sequences in an earlier analysis.

V shed 0 bases, J shed 7 bases, and the junction held 11 bases outside the gene matches. Germline lookup yields CDR1 LNHNV and CDR2 YYDKDF (reference sequence). This CDR3 contains 16 residues. The study, taken as a whole, reports: The study assumed roughly uniform donor sequencing depth for presence/absence analyses. The study carried out a later analysis of TCR beta sequences. It associated around 17,000 of them with specific HLA alleles at a false discovery rate of 0.05.

The PCR made use of 60 Vbeta and 13 Jbeta primers. The table came from immunoSEQ multiplex PCR; TCRdb's copy has only in-frame clones and leaves some out. This repertoire shows fewer than 150,000 clones, 60% to 75% found once; its top ten account for approximately 1.6%. The chain couples TRBV15 to TRBJ1-2; 7 positions match TRBD1. This sequence originates from a human donor in good health. Input material: PBMCs. The chain's CDR3 is CATSRDLGQRTGGYTF. The CDR3 coding sequence is TGTGCCACCAGCAGAGATCTGGGACAGCGGACGGGTGGCTACACCTTC.